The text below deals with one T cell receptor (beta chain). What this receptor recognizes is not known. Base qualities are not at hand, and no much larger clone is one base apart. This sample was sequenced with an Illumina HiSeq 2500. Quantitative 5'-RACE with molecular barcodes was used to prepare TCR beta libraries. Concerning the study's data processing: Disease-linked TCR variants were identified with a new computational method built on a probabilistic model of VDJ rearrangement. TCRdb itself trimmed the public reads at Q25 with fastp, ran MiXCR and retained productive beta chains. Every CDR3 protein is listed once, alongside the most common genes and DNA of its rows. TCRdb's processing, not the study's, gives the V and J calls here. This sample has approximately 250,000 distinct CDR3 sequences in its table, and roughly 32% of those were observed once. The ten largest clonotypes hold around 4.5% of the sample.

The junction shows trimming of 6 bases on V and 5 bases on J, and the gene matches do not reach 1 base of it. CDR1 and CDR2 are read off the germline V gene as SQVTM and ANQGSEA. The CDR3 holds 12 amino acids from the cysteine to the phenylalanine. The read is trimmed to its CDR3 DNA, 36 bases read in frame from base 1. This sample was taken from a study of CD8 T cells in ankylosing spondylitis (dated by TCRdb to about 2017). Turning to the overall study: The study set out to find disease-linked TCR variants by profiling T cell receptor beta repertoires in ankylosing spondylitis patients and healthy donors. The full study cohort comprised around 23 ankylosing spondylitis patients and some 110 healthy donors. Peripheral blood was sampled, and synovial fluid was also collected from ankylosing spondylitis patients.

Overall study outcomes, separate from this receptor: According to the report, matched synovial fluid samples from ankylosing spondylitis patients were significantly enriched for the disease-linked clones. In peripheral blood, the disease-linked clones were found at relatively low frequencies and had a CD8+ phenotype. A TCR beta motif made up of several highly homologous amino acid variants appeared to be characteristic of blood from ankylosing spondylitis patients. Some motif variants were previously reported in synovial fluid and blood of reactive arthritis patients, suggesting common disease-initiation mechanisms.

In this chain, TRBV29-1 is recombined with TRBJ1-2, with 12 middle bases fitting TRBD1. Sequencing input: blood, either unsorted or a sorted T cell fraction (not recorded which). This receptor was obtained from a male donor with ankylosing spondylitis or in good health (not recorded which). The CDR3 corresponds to CSVGQGAYGYTF. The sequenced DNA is TGCAGCGTGGGACAGGGGGCGTATGGCTACACCTTC.